Below are 10 T cell receptor beta chains sequenced from a single sample in a study of blood T cell repertoires in COVID-19. This table comes from immunoSEQ multiplex PCR, and its TCRdb copy is limited to in-frame clones, with some not included. In the table there are around 340,000 clones, approximately 86% of which are singletons. Sequencing was performed on peripheral blood. The receptors shown here come from a woman aged 55 to 70 with COVID-19, enrolled during active disease.

The V gene is TRBV5-1, the J gene TRBJ1-2, with 8 bases that match TRBD1. The CDR3 contains 13 residues. Looked up from germline, CDR1 is SGHRS and CDR2 is YFSETQ. Trimming took 2 bases from V and 7 from J; bases not matched to a gene: 4. CDR3 amino acids: CASSLQGEGGYTF. Written as DNA, the CDR3 is TGCGCCAGCAGCTTACAGGGGGAGGGTGGCTACACCTTC.

J is TRBJ1-2 and V is TRBV6-1, with a weak D call TRBD1 (5 bases). This CDR3 is 14 amino acids long. The V end was cut by 1 base, the J end by 8 bases, with 14 bases between. CDR1 is MNHNS, CDR2 SASEGT, per germline. CDR3 sequence reads: CASSEEWGGGGYTF. CDR3 DNA sequence: TGTGCCAGCAGTGAAGAGTGGGGGGGAGGGGGCTACACCTTC.

CDR3 nucleotide sequence: TGTGCCAGCAAGGACAGGGCCGCGCTTGGCTACACCTTC. Amino acid sequence: CASKDRAALGYTF. The V gene is TRBV12-3 or TRBV12-4, the J gene TRBJ1-2, with 8 bases fitting TRBD1. V lost 7 bases and J lost 7; bases outside the gene matches: 8. The CDR3 consists of 13 residues.

This chain connects TRBV27 to TRBJ2-5, with 10 bases fitting TRBD2. CDR1 and CDR2 (germline): MNHEY, SMNVEV (reference sequence). The CDR3 contains 17 residues. V trimming: 0 bases; J trimming: 0 bases; junction bases outside the gene matches: 4. The CDR3: CASSLSWTSGYQETQYF. The CDR3 nucleotides are TGTGCCAGCAGTTTATCTTGGACTAGCGGATACCAAGAGACCCAGTACTTC.

This rearrangement joins TRBV7-2 to TRBJ1-4; 8 nucleotides agree with TRBD1. Per the germline V gene, CDR1 is SGHTA and CDR2 is FQGNSA. The CDR3 is made up of 16 amino acids. Trimming cost V 2 bases and J 8 bases; bases outside gene matches: 10. CDR3 region: CASSLYSGQGGEKLFF. DNA of the CDR3: TGTGCCAGCAGCTTATACTCAGGACAGGGTGGCGAAAAACTGTTTTTT.

The V call is TRBV6-5, the J call TRBJ1-2, with 9 bases lining up with TRBD1. Germline CDR1 reads MNHEY; CDR2 reads SVGAGI. The CDR3 has 14 amino acids. V lost 1 base to trimming and J lost 8 bases; unmatched junction nucleotides: 5. This chain's CDR3 is CASSYLQGAQGYTF. In nucleotides, the CDR3 is TGTGCCAGCAGTTACTTACAGGGGGCGCAGGGCTACACCTTC.

A note on this clone: Different DNA sequences within this sample yield the same CDR3. The chain is built from TRBV27 and TRBJ2-3; D gene uncertain. Deletions cut 3 bases from V and 1 base from J, with 8 bases between. CDR1 is MNHEY, CDR2 SMNVEV, per germline (reference sequence). CDR3 length equals 14 residues. The CDR3 here is CASSLTRGTDTQYF. The CDR3 bases are TGTGCCAGCAGTTTGACCCGGGGCACAGATACGCAGTATTTT.

The genes are TRBV5-4 and TRBJ1-2; D is undetermined. From germline, CDR1 is SGHNT and CDR2 YYREEE (reference sequence). The CDR3 consists of 14 residues. Trimming removed 7 bases from V and 0 bases from J, with 13 bases in between. CDR3 nucleotides: TGTGCCAGCCGAATGGTAACAGCTAACTATGGCTACACCTTC. It translates to CASRMVTANYGYTF.

The genes are TRBV6-5 and TRBJ1-4; 9 positions match TRBD1. Trimming cost V 7 bases and J 4 bases; bases outside gene matches: 7. CDR3 size: 15 residues. Germline V gene lookup returns CDR1 MNHEY and CDR2 SVGAGI. In nucleotides, the CDR3 is TGTGCCAGCATTCCGGGACAGGGCATTAATGAAAAACTGTTTTTT. It translates to CASIPGQGINEKLFF.

The gene calls are TRBV7-3 and TRBJ1-1; 9 positions agree with TRBD1. The V segment lost 1 base and the J segment 5 bases; nucleotides outside the gene matches: 5. The CDR3 runs to 15 residues. The germline V gene encodes CDR1 SGHTA and CDR2 FQGTGA. The CDR3 region has the DNA TGTGCCAGCAGCTTAAGCGGGACAGGGTGGACTGAAGCTTTCTTT. Translation gives CASSLSGTGWTEAFF.